Below are 12 T cell receptor beta chains sequenced from a single sample in a study of siplizumab effects on memory and regulatory T cells (dated by TCRdb to 2018 to 2020). The protocol used for the library was the immunoSEQ multiplex PCR assay. TCRdb's version of the immuneACCESS table is confined to in-frame rearrangements and falls short of the full clone set. An unresolved V gene accounts for under half of the shortfall where checked; the remainder is of unknown origin. For this sample there are about 120,000 clones; just over 90% appear just once. Of the sample, roughly 0.16% is held by the ten largest clones. Sequenced sample: non-Treg CD4+ T cells sorted from blood. The meaning of the sample's cell subset or site label: FACS-sorted unstimulated CD4+ non-regulatory T cells. Every receptor here comes from a human donor in good health.

The chain joins TRBV5-4 to TRBJ2-2; the D gene is possibly TRBD2 (7 bases). The germline V gene has CDR1 SGHNT and CDR2 YYREEE (reference sequence). The CDR3 contains 16 residues. V was pared by 6 bases and J by 6 bases, with 21 bases between. The CDR3, as DNA: TGTGCCAGCACCGCAGCCGGAGGGGGGGCGTCCGGGGAGCTGTTTTTT. Its translation: CASTAAGGGASGELFF.

This chain connects TRBV9 to TRBJ1-2; tentatively, D is TRBD1 (5 bases). V lost 4 bases and J lost 5, with 12 bases in between. The CDR3 loop spans 13 amino acids. Germline V gene lookup returns CDR1 SGDLS and CDR2 YYNGEE. CDR3 residues: CASSPGTGYGYTF. CDR3 nucleotide sequence: TGTGCCAGCAGCCCCGGGACCGGTTATGGCTACACCTTC.

V usage is TRBV19 and J usage is TRBJ1-5; the D is unclear. Trimming shortened V by 0 bases and J by 4 bases, and 10 bases separated the two germline ends. Germline CDR1 LNHDA, CDR2 SQIVND (reference sequence). The CDR3 sequence is 15 residues long. CDR3 sequence (DNA): TGTGCCAGTAGTATAGATGTTACATCGAATCAGCCCCAGCATTTT. Amino acids: CASSIDVTSNQPQHF.

The J gene is TRBJ2-6, the V gene TRBV5-4; D uncertain. The CDR3 totals 15 residues. Germline CDR1 reads SGHNT; CDR2 reads YYREEE (reference sequence). The ends were cut back, 3 bases at V and 0 bases at J, with 7 bases in the middle. The CDR3 DNA sequence: TGTGCCAGCAGCTCACAGAGCTCTGGGGCCAACGTCCTGACTTTC. Translating it yields CASSSQSSGANVLTF.

This chain uses TRBV28 with TRBJ2-1; D may be TRBD1 (6 bases). CDR1 MDHEN and CDR2 SYDVKM come from the germline V gene. The germline V and J ends were trimmed by 7 bases and 4 bases, with 20 bases remaining between them. The CDR3 extends over 16 amino acids. The DNA for the CDR3 is TGTGCCAGCACCCCCGGACAGCTGGCCGGGTACAATGAGCAGTTCTTC. It encodes CASTPGQLAGYNEQFF. Combining the CDR3 with reference TRBV28 and TRBJ2-1 gives the whole variable domain DVKVTQSSRYLVKRTGEKVFLECVQDMDHENMFWYRQDPGLGLRLIYFSYDVKMKEKGDIPEGYSVSREKKERFSLILESASTNQTSMYLCASTPGQLAGYNEQFFGPGTRLTVL.

V gene TRBV7-9 combines with J gene TRBJ1-3; D is ambiguous. Looked up from germline, CDR1 is SEHNR and CDR2 is FQNEAQ (reference sequence). The CDR3 totals 14 residues. Deletions cut 0 bases from V and 4 bases from J, with 7 bases between. The CDR3 is CASSLAWGGNTIYF. The CDR3 nucleotides read TGTGCCAGCAGCTTAGCGTGGGGAGGAAACACCATATATTTT. The full variable domain, completed using reference TRBV7-9 and TRBJ1-3, is DTGVSQNPRHKITKRGQNVTFRCDPISEHNRLYWYRQTLGQGPEFLTYFQNEAQLEKSRLLSDRFSAERPKGSFSTLEIQRTEQGDSAMYLCASSLAWGGNTIYFGEGSWLTVV.

The V gene is TRBV4-1, the J gene TRBJ2-3; D unclear. The germline V gene encodes CDR1 MGHRA and CDR2 YSYEKL. The CDR3 length is 14 residues. V was clipped by 4 bases and J by 0 bases, with 8 bases between them. This CDR3 is CASSRLRSTDTQYF. The CDR3 DNA sequence: TGCGCCAGCAGCCGTTTGCGGAGCACAGATACGCAGTATTTT.

This clone was seen a handful of times. The gene calls are TRBV27 and TRBJ2-6; D gene uncertain. The V gene's germline CDR1 is MNHEY and CDR2 SMNVEV (reference sequence). This CDR3 region has 14 residues. Trimming took 8 bases from V and 1 from J, leaving 9 bases between them. The CDR3 loop is CASSPRSGANVLTF. CDR3 coding DNA: TGTGCCAGCTCCCCCCGATCTGGGGCCAACGTCCTGACTTTC. The full variable domain, rest sourced from reference TRBV27 and TRBJ2-6, is EAQVTQNPRYLITVTGKKLTVTCSQNMNHEYMSWYRQDPGLGLRQIYYSMNVEVTDKGDVPEGYKVSRKEKRNFPLILESPSPNQTSLYFCASSPRSGANVLTFGAGSRLTVL.

A remark on this clone: The sample has other DNA sequences that encode this CDR3 too. The chain links TRBV7-2 to TRBJ2-5, with TRBD2 matching 7 bases. This CDR3 has 15 residues. Trimming removed 3 bases from V and 2 bases from J; junction bases left unmatched: 6. Germline V lookup: CDR1 SGHTA, CDR2 FQGNSA. The CDR3, as DNA: TGTGCCAGCAGCTTGGGGGGGGGACCGCAAGAGACCCAGTACTTC. This translates into CASSLGGGPQETQYF. The entire variable domain, with the rest obtained from reference TRBV7-2 and TRBJ2-5, is as follows: GAGVSQSPSNKVTEKGKDVELRCDPISGHTALYWYRQSLGQGLEFLIYFQGNSAPDKSGLPSDRFSAERTGGSVSTLTIQRTQQEDSAVYLCASSLGGGPQETQYFGPGTRLLVL.

V and J are TRBV5-1 and TRBJ1-5; D is unresolved. The germline V and J ends were trimmed by 0 bases and 6 bases, with 10 bases remaining between them. CDR3 length equals 14 residues. From germline, CDR1 is SGHRS and CDR2 YFSETQ. This CDR3 is CASSLGDKGQPQHF. CDR3 DNA: TGCGCCAGCAGCTTGGGAGACAAAGGTCAGCCCCAGCATTTT.

This clone was seen a few times. The chain employs TRBV2 and TRBJ2-3; no firm D call. From germline, CDR1 is SNHLY and CDR2 FYNNEI. The CDR3 has 11 residues. Trimming shortened V by 4 bases and J by 6 bases, and 5 bases separated the two germline ends. The CDR3 bases are TGTGCCAGCAGTGCTCGGGATACGCAGTATTTT. This encodes CASSARDTQYF. The full variable domain, with the rest looked up from reference TRBV2 and TRBJ2-3, is EPEVTQTPSHQVTQMGQEVILRCVPISNHLYFYWYRQILGQKVEFLVSFYNNEISEKSEIFDDQFSVERPDGSNFTLKIRSTKLEDSAMYFCASSARDTQYFGPGTRLTVL.

V is TRBV6-5 and J is TRBJ1-2; 7 nucleotides agree with TRBD1. Per the germline V gene, CDR1 is MNHEY and CDR2 is SVGAGI. J lost 4 bases, V lost 2 bases, and 7 bases had no gene match. The CDR3 is made up of 15 amino acids. CDR3 nucleotides: TGTGCCAGCAGTTACCAGCAGGGGGGCGCCTATGGCTACACCTTC. Translating gives CASSYQQGGAYGYTF.